Listed here are 9 T cell receptor beta chains from one sample, sequenced in a study of CD8 T cells in ankylosing spondylitis. TCRdb recomputed calls from the 5' RACE reads with MiXCR, one row per CDR3 protein. The sample consists of roughly 100,000 distinct CDR3 sequences, roughly 8.7% of them appearing once. The material sequenced was blood, either unsorted or a sorted T cell fraction (not recorded which). The receptors were sampled from a male donor with ankylosing spondylitis or in good health (not recorded which).

As concerns this clonotype: The junction departs from germline at one end; a sequencing error may be responsible. The rearrangement joins TRBV20-1 to TRBJ2-3; 9 positions match TRBD2. The CDR3 has 16 residues. The V gene's germline CDR1 is DFQATT and CDR2 SNEGSKA (reference sequence). CDR3 sequence: CCARDSGTSTLDTQYF. The DNA for the CDR3 is TGCTGTGCTAGAGATTCGGGGACTAGCACCCTGGATACGCAGTATTTT.

This clonotype came up many times. The chain combines TRBV4-1 with TRBJ2-3; D unresolved. CDR3 size: 16 residues. The germline V gene has CDR1 MGHRA and CDR2 YSYEKL. The V end was cut by 1 base, the J end by 1 base, with 12 bases between. Here the CDR3 reads CASSQVLGGRTDTQYF. The CDR3 DNA sequence: TGCGCCAGCAGCCAAGTGCTAGGCGGTCGCACAGATACGCAGTATTTT.

This clonotype was counted many times. This sequence joins TRBV7-9 and TRBJ1-2; 8 bases are a match to TRBD1. V lost 5 bases, J lost 2 bases, and 7 bases stayed unmatched. Germline-derived CDR1 and CDR2 are SEHNR and FQNEAQ (reference sequence). CDR3 length: 15 amino acids. The CDR3 loop is CASSLDRQGNYGYTF. CDR3 nucleotides: TGTGCCAGCAGCCTCGATAGACAGGGGAACTATGGCTACACCTTC.

This clonotype was counted many times. The CDR3 loop reads CASSAYPSGSTYNEQFF. The CDR3 nucleotides read TGTGCCAGCAGCGCTTATCCGAGCGGGAGTACCTACAATGAGCAGTTCTTC. V and J are TRBV9 and TRBJ2-1, with 8 bases that match TRBD2. Per germline, CDR1 SGDLS and CDR2 YYNGEE. This CDR3 is 17 amino acids long. The junction had 10 bases not matched to a gene; V was cut back by 3 bases and J by 2 bases.

In its sample, this clonotype was seen many times. J is TRBJ2-2 and V is TRBV12-3 or TRBV12-4; 8 bases line up with TRBD1. The length of the CDR3 is 15 residues. Germline trimming cut 7 bases from V and 4 bases from J; bases unmatched to any gene: 8. CDR3 region: CASTGQGRSTGELFF. The CDR3, as DNA: TGTGCCAGCACTGGACAGGGCCGGAGCACCGGGGAGCTGTTTTTT.

This clonotype has at least ten counts. This chain joins TRBV7-2 and TRBJ1-4; D gene ambiguous. Germline CDR1 SGHTA, CDR2 FQGNSA. The germline V and J ends were trimmed by 2 bases and 3 bases, with 16 bases remaining between them. This CDR3 comprises 17 residues. The CDR3 DNA follows: TGTGCCAGCAGCTTAATCGGAAGCCATCCGGCTAATGAAAAACTGTTTTTT. Amino acids: CASSLIGSHPANEKLFF.

This clonotype was observed at least ten times. The V and J genes are TRBV18 and TRBJ2-5; D unclear. V was clipped by 2 bases and J by 5 bases, with 3 bases between them. The CDR3 is 11 residues long. Looked up from germline, CDR1 is KGHSH and CDR2 is LQKENI. The CDR3 region is CASSPAETQYF. For the CDR3, the DNA is TGTGCCAGCTCACCAGCCGAGACCCAGTACTTC.

This clonotype appeared many times. The chain couples TRBV5-1 to TRBJ1-1; TRBD1 might be the D (5 bases). CDR1 is SGHRS, CDR2 YFSETQ, per germline. V was cut by 4 bases and J by 4 bases, with 11 bases left in between. The CDR3 totals 13 residues. The CDR3 spells CASSPGHGTEAFF. The CDR3 DNA reads TGCGCCAGCAGCCCCGGACACGGCACTGAAGCTTTCTTT. Full variable domain (outside the CDR3, taken from reference TRBV5-1 and TRBJ1-1): KAGVTQTPRYLIKTRGQQVTLSCSPISGHRSVSWYQQTPGQGLQFLFEYFSETQRNKGNFPGRFSGRQFSNSRSEMNVSTLELGDSALYLCASSPGHGTEAFFGQGTRLTVV.

This clonotype was seen repeatedly, ten times or more. DNA of the CDR3: TGTGCCAGCAGCTACTCAGGAGCCTATAATTCACCCCTCCACTTT. Amino acid sequence: CASSYSGAYNSPLHF. The rearrangement links TRBV12-3 or TRBV12-4 to TRBJ1-6; D ambiguous. V lost 6 bases and J lost 2, with 11 bases in between. The CDR3 contains 15 residues.